These 26 T cell receptor beta chains originate from one sample sequenced in a study of memory B cells and T cells in multiple sclerosis. For these receptors, no antigen is known. Separate sequencing covered autoproliferating (CFSE-dim) and non-proliferating (CFSE-high) T cells from stimulus-free culture. Pooled replicate wells came from approximately 5x10^7 CFSE-labeled PBMCs cultured less than 8 days without stimulus. Assay: immunoSEQ multiplex PCR; the TCRdb copy retains only in-frame clones and omits some. The sample carries 46,000 or so clones, roughly 87% recorded once. Sequencing was carried out using PBMCs from blood kept in culture. The receptors originated from a human donor with multiple sclerosis.

This clone was detected a few times. V gene TRBV30 combines with J gene TRBJ1-5; 7 positions match TRBD1. The CDR3 is 14 residues long. J was trimmed by 4 bases and V by 3 bases; bases with no gene match: 6. CDR1 GTSNPN and CDR2 SVGIG come from the germline V gene (reference sequence). CDR3 DNA sequence: TGTGCCTGGAGCGCCCGGGACAGTAATCAGCCCCAGCATTTT. This translates into CAWSARDSNQPQHF.

For the CDR3, the DNA is TGTGCCAGCAGCTTAGCGTTGCGTTCCAGGGGCATGAACACTGAAGCTTTCTTT. Translation: CASSLALRSRGMNTEAFF. The chain carries TRBV7-9 and TRBJ1-1; a possible D gene is TRBD1 (6 bases). In germline, CDR1 is SEHNR, CDR2 FQNEAQ (reference sequence). V was cut by 0 bases and J by 0 bases, with 17 bases left in between. This CDR3 is built from 18 residues.

This sequence joins TRBV5-1 and TRBJ1-1; weak D call: TRBD1 (5 bases). V was pared by 0 bases and J by 1 base, with 7 bases between. The CDR3 is 14 residues long. Germline CDR1 reads SGHRS; CDR2 reads YFSETQ. The CDR3 protein is CASSLEGSNTEAFF. The CDR3 bases are TGCGCCAGCAGCTTGGAGGGGTCGAACACTGAAGCTTTCTTT.

This chain connects TRBV19 to TRBJ2-1, with 11 positions matching TRBD1. The CDR3 extends over 19 amino acids. In germline, CDR1 is LNHDA, CDR2 SQIVND (reference sequence). V trimming: 6 bases; J trimming: 7 bases; junction bases outside the gene matches: 20. CDR3 nucleotide sequence: TGTGCCAGTAGCACCGGGACAGGGGGTTTGTGGGGACGGTGGAATGAGCAGTTCTTC. Translated: CASSTGTGGLWGRWNEQFF.

The genes are TRBV7-2 and TRBJ2-5; D might be TRBD2 (6 bases). The CDR3 totals 15 residues. CDR1 SGHTA and CDR2 FQGNSA come from the germline V gene. Trimming took off 0 bases at V and 5 bases at J, with 13 bases between the two ends. This chain's CDR3 is CASSLAGGGGETQYF. Here the CDR3 DNA reads TGTGCCAGCAGCTTAGCGGGAGGTGGGGGGGAGACCCAGTACTTC.

The V gene is TRBV18, the J gene TRBJ2-5, with D possibly TRBD1 on 6 matching bases. The CDR3 loop spans 13 amino acids. Per germline, CDR1 KGHSH and CDR2 LQKENI. The V end was cut by 8 bases, the J end by 2 bases, with 12 bases between. The DNA for the CDR3 is TGTGCCAGCCGTCGACAGGTACAAGAGACCCAGTACTTC. Encoded protein: CASRRQVQETQYF.

The CDR3 DNA follows: TGTGCCTGGAGTGTACTAGGCCGGGGGACTGAAGCTTTCTTT. Protein product: CAWSVLGRGTEAFF. The rearrangement uses TRBV30 and TRBJ1-1, with D perhaps TRBD1 (5 bases). CDR1 is GTSNPN, CDR2 SVGIG, per germline (reference sequence). The CDR3 has 14 residues. Trimming pared 0 bases from V and 5 bases from J, leaving 13 bases between.

The CDR3, as DNA: TGTGCCAGCTCACCAAGTTCAGGGCTTAGCTCCTACAATGAGCAGTTCTTC. Amino acids: CASSPSSGLSSYNEQFF. This chain connects TRBV18 to TRBJ2-1; TRBD1 might be the D (5 bases). Trimming shortened V by 2 bases and J by 0 bases, and 14 bases separated the two germline ends. Germline V gene data show CDR1 as KGHSH and CDR2 as LQKENI. The CDR3 consists of 17 residues.

The genes are TRBV29-1 and TRBJ2-5; 13 bases line up with TRBD2. Losses at the gene ends were 4 bases for V and 5 bases for J; bases not matched to a gene: 7. Germline V lookup: CDR1 SQVTM, CDR2 ANQGSEA. The CDR3 consists of 15 residues. The DNA for the CDR3 is TGCAGCGTTGGAGGGACTAGCGGGACGGAGGAGACCCAGTACTTC. The encoded protein is CSVGGTSGTEETQYF. Using reference TRBV29-1 and TRBJ2-5 for the parts outside the CDR3, the full variable domain is SAVISQKPSRDICQRGTSLTIQCQVDSQVTMMFWYRQQPGQSLTLIATANQGSEATYESGFVIDKFPISRPNLTFSTLTVSNMSPEDSSIYLCSVGGTSGTEETQYFGPGTRLLVL.

This clone was counted once. The chain is built from TRBV10-3 and TRBJ1-1; D gene ambiguous. CDR1 is ENHRY, CDR2 SYGVKD, per germline. Trimming removed 0 bases from V and 7 bases from J, with 6 bases in between. This CDR3 region has 12 residues. CDR3 sequence: CAISESDGEAFF. CDR3 nucleotides: TGTGCCATCAGTGAGTCGGACGGTGAAGCTTTCTTT.

The V and J genes are TRBV28 and TRBJ1-4; D is unclear. Germline V gives CDR1 MDHEN, CDR2 SYDVKM. This CDR3 contains 14 residues. Trimming took off 5 bases at V and 5 bases at J, with 12 bases between the two ends. The CDR3 bases are TGTGCCAGCAGTCCGGGAGGGTCGAATGAAAAACTGTTTTTT. Its protein is CASSPGGSNEKLFF.

This clone has more than one count but fewer than ten. The chain recombines TRBV18 with TRBJ1-2; 11 bases are shared with TRBD1. V shed 6 bases, J shed 6 bases, and the junction held 12 bases outside the gene matches. The germline V gene has CDR1 KGHSH and CDR2 LQKENI. The CDR3 length is 16 residues. The CDR3 loop reads CASSHKAPGQGDGYTF. CDR3 bases: TGTGCCAGCTCGCACAAAGCTCCGGGACAGGGGGATGGCTACACCTTC.

V usage is TRBV7-2 and J usage is TRBJ2-5, with D perhaps TRBD2 (5 bases). The CDR3 contains 15 residues. Germline assignment: CDR1 SGHTA and CDR2 FQGNSA. Trimming took 4 bases from V and 2 from J, leaving 14 bases between them. CDR3 nucleotides: TGTGCCAGCAGCTGGGTAACCGGGGAACAAGAGACCCAGTACTTC. Protein product: CASSWVTGEQETQYF. The full variable domain, in which reference TRBV7-2 and TRBJ2-5 provide the parts outside the CDR3, is GAGVSQSPSNKVTEKGKDVELRCDPISGHTALYWYRQSLGQGLEFLIYFQGNSAPDKSGLPSDRFSAERTGGSVSTLTIQRTQQEDSAVYLCASSWVTGEQETQYFGPGTRLLVL.

The V call is TRBV7-6, the J call TRBJ2-2; TRBD1 aligns across 8 bases. Germline values: CDR1 SGHVS, CDR2 FNYEAQ. The V gene end was trimmed by 5 bases and the J gene end by 5 bases; junction bases not matched to a gene: 7. This CDR3 contains 15 residues. DNA for the CDR3: TGTGCCAGCAGCACTAGACAGGGGATGACCGGGGAGCTGTTTTTT. It specifies CASSTRQGMTGELFF.

This clone appeared a few times. This chain joins TRBV19 and TRBJ1-1, with a possible D match to TRBD1 (6 bases). Germline values: CDR1 LNHDA, CDR2 SQIVND (reference sequence). The germline V and J ends were trimmed by 4 bases and 1 base, with 10 bases remaining between them. This CDR3 spans 14 amino acids. DNA of the CDR3: TGTGCCAGTAGTACGGACAGAAGGAACACTGAAGCTTTCTTT. This sequence encodes CASSTDRRNTEAFF. The variable domain in full, with the rest retrieved from reference TRBV19 and TRBJ1-1, is DGGITQSPKYLFRKEGQNVTLSCEQNLNHDAMYWYRQDPGQGLRLIYYSQIVNDFQKGDIAEGYSVSREKKESFPLTVTSAQKNPTAFYLCASSTDRRNTEAFFGQGTRLTVV.

The gene calls are TRBV7-2 and TRBJ1-4; D is unresolved. The CDR3 extends over 16 amino acids. CDR1 is SGHTA and CDR2 is FQGNSA in the germline V gene. Trimming took off 1 base at V and 4 bases at J, with 13 bases between the two ends. The CDR3 region is CASSLDLAALNEKLFF. In DNA, the CDR3 is TGTGCCAGCAGCTTAGACCTGGCAGCACTTAATGAAAAACTGTTTTTT.

The chain employs TRBV19 and TRBJ1-1; maybe TRBD1 (5 bases). This CDR3 comprises 17 residues. Germline V gene data show CDR1 as LNHDA and CDR2 as SQIVND (reference sequence). Deletions cut 4 bases from V and 4 bases from J, with 22 bases between. CDR3 coding DNA: TGTGCCAGTAGTACATCACTCGTCGGGGGGGAGGGCACTGAAGCTTTCTTT. It encodes CASSTSLVGGEGTEAFF.

The chain employs TRBV19 and TRBJ2-1; TRBD1 aligns across 8 bases. The CDR3 runs 15 residues. V lost 3 bases, J lost 3 bases, and 4 bases stayed unmatched. CDR1 is LNHDA, CDR2 SQIVND, per germline (reference sequence). The CDR3 DNA sequence: TGTGCCAGTAGTATGGACAGGGAGATCTACAATGAGCAGTTCTTC. Protein: CASSMDREIYNEQFF.

The rearrangement joins TRBV7-3 to TRBJ2-1; 8 bases fit TRBD2. The CDR3 extends over 14 amino acids. V was clipped by 3 bases and J by 6 bases; unmatched bases: 4. Germline-derived CDR1 and CDR2 are SGHTA and FQGTGA. The CDR3 nucleotides read TGTGCCAGCAGCTTCAGCGGGGGAGTCAATGAGCAGTTCTTC. Its translation: CASSFSGGVNEQFF.

This chain joins TRBV6-5 and TRBJ2-7, with no clear D. The germline V and J ends were trimmed by 0 bases and 4 bases, with 13 bases remaining between them. Germline V gene lookup returns CDR1 MNHEY and CDR2 SVGAGI. This CDR3 has 15 residues. DNA of the CDR3: TGTGCCAGCAGTTACTCGAGCGCTTTTTCTTACGAGCAGTACTTC. Amino acid sequence: CASSYSSAFSYEQYF.

The chain is built from TRBV19 and TRBJ2-7; D is unclear. This CDR3 region has 14 residues. Per germline, CDR1 LNHDA and CDR2 SQIVND (reference sequence). Trimming removed 3 bases from V and 1 base from J, with 10 bases in between. In DNA form, the CDR3 reads TGTGCCAGTAGTATGGAACGGCAGTCCTACGAGCAGTACTTC. This encodes CASSMERQSYEQYF.

V is TRBV4-1 and J is TRBJ2-7; the D call may be TRBD1 or TRBD2 (5 bases each). V lost 1 base and J lost 0, with 13 bases in between. Germline-derived CDR1 and CDR2 are MGHRA and YSYEKL. The CDR3 is 16 amino acids. The CDR3 reads CASSQGGTPFSYEQYF. CDR3 DNA sequence: TGCGCCAGCAGCCAAGGGGGGACCCCTTTCTCCTACGAGCAGTACTTC.

The chain has TRBV29-1 and TRBJ2-5; D tentatively fits TRBD1 or TRBD2 (5 bases each). The V and J ends lost 3 bases and 1 base respectively, with 12 bases between them. Germline V gene lookup returns CDR1 SQVTM and CDR2 ANQGSEA. This CDR3 has 14 residues. This chain's CDR3 is CSVDAGTVQETQYF. The CDR3 DNA reads TGCAGCGTTGACGCCGGGACGGTCCAAGAGACCCAGTACTTC. Full variable domain (missing parts from reference TRBV29-1 and TRBJ2-5): SAVISQKPSRDICQRGTSLTIQCQVDSQVTMMFWYRQQPGQSLTLIATANQGSEATYESGFVIDKFPISRPNLTFSTLTVSNMSPEDSSIYLCSVDAGTVQETQYFGPGTRLLVL.

This chain joins TRBV11-2 and TRBJ2-5, with 7 bases that match TRBD2. The J call is doubtful: the DNA matches TRBJ2-7 better. CDR3 length: 18 amino acids. Germline V gene lookup returns CDR1 SGHAT and CDR2 FQNNGV. DNA of the CDR3: TGTGCCAGCAGCTTATTCTCGGGCTCCAGACGGGAGGCTCTCGAGCAGTACTTC. It yields the protein CASSLFSGSRREALEQYF.

For this clone: Different DNA sequences within this sample yield the same CDR3. V is TRBV11-2 and J is TRBJ1-4; unclear D gene. Per germline, CDR1 SGHAT and CDR2 FQNNGV. The CDR3 sequence is 14 residues long. V dropped 5 bases and J dropped 0 bases, with 7 bases sitting between them. CDR3 DNA sequence: TGTGCCAGCAGCCTCGTTGCAACTAATGAAAAACTGTTTTTT. It yields the protein CASSLVATNEKLFF.

About this clone itself: The junction and the germline gene differ at one end; a read error may be behind it. The genes are TRBV7-7 and TRBJ2-3, with 8 bases fitting TRBD2. CDR3 length: 14 amino acids. Germline CDR1 reads SSHAT; CDR2 reads FNYEAQ (reference sequence). The CDR3 loop is CASSLIRGGDTQYF. In DNA form, the CDR3 reads TGTGCTAGCAGCTTAATCCGGGGGGGGGATACGCAGTATTTT.